The 12 T cell receptor beta chains below were found in one sample sequenced in a study of blood T cell repertoires in COVID-19. Using immunoSEQ multiplex PCR, the repertoire was profiled, and TCRdb retains in-frame clones only, with some absent. The data hold around 97,000 clones, with just under 90% observed a single time. The source material was peripheral blood. The receptors were gathered from a human donor in a cohort sampled during active COVID-19.

The J gene is TRBJ1-2, the V gene TRBV4-1, with 9 bases matching TRBD1. The CDR3 runs to 15 residues. The germline CDR1 and CDR2 sequences are MGHRA and YSYEKL. The V gene end was trimmed by 1 base and the J gene end by 2 bases; junction bases not matched to a gene: 2. CDR3 DNA: TGCGCCAGCAGCCAAGCAGGACAGGGGAACTATGGCTACACCTTC. Protein product: CASSQAGQGNYGYTF.

The genes are TRBV15 and TRBJ2-2; TRBD1 aligns across 9 bases. Germline CDR1 reads LNHNV; CDR2 reads YYDKDF (reference sequence). V lost 1 base, J lost 6 bases, and 3 bases stayed unmatched. The CDR3 length is 15 residues. For the CDR3, the DNA is TGTGCCACCAGCAGAGGGAGGACAGGGGCCGGGGAGCTGTTTTTT. It translates to CATSRGRTGAGELFF.

The chain couples TRBV10-1 to TRBJ1-2, with D possibly matching TRBD1 (5 bases). V shed 2 bases and J shed 4 bases, with 14 bases lying between them. Germline V gene data show CDR1 as WNHNN and CDR2 as SYGVQD (reference sequence). This CDR3 has 15 amino acids. CDR3 sequence (DNA): TGCGCCAGCAGTGAGGGGGTAAGGGGATCCTATGGCTACACCTTC. This translates into CASSEGVRGSYGYTF.

CDR3 nucleotide sequence: TGTGCCATCAGTGACTCCCCGGGGGGGCGCGAAAAACTGTTTTTT. Amino acid sequence: CAISDSPGGREKLFF. This sequence joins TRBV10-3 and TRBJ1-4; D is possibly TRBD1 (6 bases). Germline-derived CDR1 and CDR2 are ENHRY and SYGVKD. Trimming pared 3 bases from V and 8 bases from J, leaving 16 bases between. This CDR3 is 15 amino acids long.

The V call is TRBV15, the J call TRBJ1-1, with TRBD1 as a possible D gene (5 bases). CDR3 size: 15 residues. Trimming left V 0 bases short and J 5 bases short, with 13 bases between. Germline CDR1 is LNHNV and CDR2 is YYDKDF (reference sequence). The CDR3 DNA sequence: TGTGCCACCAGCAGAGATGGGGCCCGCTTAACTGAAGCTTTCTTT. As protein: CATSRDGARLTEAFF.

V is TRBV28 and J is TRBJ1-4; the D gene is possibly TRBD1 (5 bases). V was trimmed by 3 bases and J by 8 bases, leaving 7 bases between them. CDR3 length: 12 amino acids. CDR1 MDHEN and CDR2 SYDVKM come from the germline V gene. CDR3 protein: CASSFGGEKLFF. In DNA, the CDR3 is TGTGCCAGCAGTTTTGGGGGGGAAAAACTGTTTTTT.

J is TRBJ2-1 and V is TRBV7-3; D may be TRBD2 (6 bases). The CDR3 totals 16 residues. The V and J ends lost 2 bases and 7 bases respectively, with 18 bases between them. Germline CDR1 and CDR2: SGHTA and FQGTGA. CDR3 sequence: CASSLRAGSIQNEQFF. The CDR3 DNA follows: TGTGCCAGCAGCTTACGAGCGGGTTCAATACAGAATGAGCAGTTCTTC.

Of note for this clone: Other DNA variants within this sample encode the same CDR3. The chain is built from TRBV21-1 and TRBJ2-1; the table's D call of TRBD1 was not tested on the DNA. TRBV21-1 corresponds to a pseudogene. This CDR3 region has 16 residues. The CDR3 sequence is CASSKVRGSSYNEQFF. In DNA form, the CDR3 reads TGTGCCAGCAGCAAAGTTAGGGGGAGCTCCTACAATGAGCAGTTCTTC.

This clone was detected ten times or more. The V gene is TRBV5-4, the J gene TRBJ1-1; maybe TRBD1 (5 bases). The CDR3 is made up of 14 amino acids. Germline lookup yields CDR1 SGHNT and CDR2 YYREEE (reference sequence). Trimming took 4 bases from V and 3 from J, leaving 13 bases between them. CDR3 residues: CASSGGRVYTEAFF. The DNA of the CDR3 is TGTGCCAGCAGCGGGGGGAGGGTTTACACTGAAGCTTTCTTT.

As for this clone: Other nucleotide sequences in the sample specify the same CDR3. The rearrangement joins TRBV6-6 to TRBJ1-1, with 9 bases matching TRBD1. The CDR3 consists of 13 residues. The ends lost 6 bases at V and 4 bases at J; junction bases unmatched: 3. The germline CDR1 and CDR2 sequences are MNHNY and SVGAGI (reference sequence). DNA of the CDR3: TGTGCCAGCAGAATGGGACAGGGCACTGAAGCTTTCTTT. Protein: CASRMGQGTEAFF.

Here the CDR3 reads CASSQGQGLNQPQHF. The CDR3 DNA sequence: TGTGCCAGCAGCCAAGGGCAGGGCTTGAATCAGCCCCAGCATTTT. The J gene is TRBJ1-5, the V gene TRBV4-2; tentative D call: TRBD1 (5 bases). The CDR3 length is 15 residues. Germline CDR1 reads LGHNA; CDR2 reads YNFKEQ. V gave up 1 base and J gave up 4 bases, with 11 bases separating them.

The rearrangement uses TRBV6-5 and TRBJ1-1, with D possibly matching TRBD1 (5 bases). The CDR3 totals 16 residues. V gave up 0 bases and J gave up 4 bases, with 15 bases separating them. Germline V CDR1 and CDR2: MNHEY, SVGAGI. CDR3 nucleotide sequence: TGTGCCAGCAGTTACTCGAGTCCAGGGATAAGCACTGAAGCTTTCTTT. Translating gives CASSYSSPGISTEAFF.